A single sample is the source of the 18 T cell receptor beta chains below, sequenced in a study of T cell responses to AZD1222 COVID-19 vaccine. Some clones are missing from TCRdb's copy, which holds only in-frame ones; the method was immunoSEQ multiplex PCR. Of some 200,000 clones in the sample, roughly 92% were seen once. This material consisted of peripheral blood, taken on day 0 of AZD1222 vaccination. These receptors all come from an adult in good health.

V usage is TRBV27 and J usage is TRBJ1-4; unclear D gene. The CDR3 has 15 amino acids. Germline assignment: CDR1 MNHEY and CDR2 SMNVEV (reference sequence). Trimming shortened V by 5 bases and J by 0 bases, and 10 bases separated the two germline ends. Here the CDR3 reads CASSLWGTTNEKLFF. The CDR3 nucleotides read TGTGCCAGCAGTCTCTGGGGAACAACTAATGAAAAACTGTTTTTT.

This rearrangement joins TRBV28 to TRBJ1-4; D is ambiguous. Trimming shortened V by 6 bases and J by 3 bases, and 5 bases separated the two germline ends. The CDR3 is 12 amino acids. CDR1 is MDHEN and CDR2 is SYDVKM in the germline V gene. The CDR3 loop is CASSASNEKLFF. The CDR3 bases are TGTGCCAGCAGCGCGTCTAATGAAAAACTGTTTTTT.

V is TRBV10-2 and J is TRBJ2-3; no reliable D call. The CDR3 has 12 amino acids. V dropped 4 bases and J dropped 5 bases, with 7 bases sitting between them. Germline V gene sequence: CDR1 WSHSY, CDR2 SAAADI. CDR3 sequence reads: CASSVRKDTQYF. The CDR3, as DNA: TGCGCCAGCAGTGTAAGGAAAGATACGCAGTATTTT.

V is TRBV6-4 and J is TRBJ1-5, with D perhaps TRBD1 (6 bases). Trimming took off 6 bases at V and 6 bases at J, with 18 bases between the two ends. Germline CDR1 and CDR2: MRHNA and SNTAGT. The CDR3 loop spans 15 amino acids. Here the CDR3 reads CASSPEGGRVQPQHF. CDR3 bases: TGTGCCAGCAGCCCGGAGGGGGGGCGTGTTCAGCCCCAGCATTTT.

The chain has TRBV4-3 and TRBJ1-1, with D uncertain. The V and J ends lost 0 bases and 8 bases respectively, with 19 bases between them. The germline V gene has CDR1 LGHNA and CDR2 YSLEER. The CDR3 covers 16 residues. Here the CDR3 reads CASSQDHGSRREEAFF. DNA of the CDR3: TGCGCCAGCAGCCAAGATCACGGGTCCCGGAGAGAGGAAGCTTTCTTT.

The chain combines TRBV27 with TRBJ2-7; TRBD1 matches 9 bases. The CDR3 is 14 residues long. Per the germline V gene, CDR1 is MNHEY and CDR2 is SMNVEV (reference sequence). V trimming: 5 bases; J trimming: 7 bases; junction bases outside the gene matches: 9. This CDR3 reads CASSPAGTGQEQYF. The CDR3 nucleotides are TGTGCCAGCAGTCCCGCCGGGACAGGGCAAGAGCAGTACTTC.

The chain has TRBV2 and TRBJ1-2; a weak D match, TRBD1 (6 bases). Germline CDR1 and CDR2: SNHLY and FYNNEI. Trimming removed 10 bases from V and 0 bases from J, with 15 bases in between. The CDR3 has 14 amino acids. CDR3 in DNA: TGTGCCACCCTAGGGGGGGAAACTAACTATGGCTACACCTTC. Its translation: CATLGGETNYGYTF.

The rearrangement joins TRBV7-2 to TRBJ1-2, with unresolved D. The CDR3 has 11 amino acids. Germline CDR1 is SGHTA and CDR2 is FQGNSA. V lost 3 bases to trimming and J lost 7 bases, with 6 bases between them. CDR3 nucleotide sequence: TGTGCCAGCAGCTTCTCGGTTGGCTACACCTTC. Residues: CASSFSVGYTF.

This clone showed up just once. The chain combines TRBV5-1 with TRBJ1-2, with D perhaps TRBD1 (6 bases). This CDR3 is built from 16 residues. Germline CDR1 reads SGHRS; CDR2 reads YFSETQ. Trimming removed 0 bases from V and 0 bases from J, with 12 bases in between. This CDR3 is CASSLDRVIANYGYTF. Here the CDR3 DNA reads TGCGCCAGCAGCTTGGACAGGGTGATTGCTAACTATGGCTACACCTTC. Combining the CDR3 with reference TRBV5-1 and TRBJ1-2 gives the whole variable domain KAGVTQTPRYLIKTRGQQVTLSCSPISGHRSVSWYQQTPGQGLQFLFEYFSETQRNKGNFPGRFSGRQFSNSRSEMNVSTLELGDSALYLCASSLDRVIANYGYTFGSGTRLTVV.

The CDR3 region has the DNA TGTGCCAGTAGTATTGATAGCACAGATACGCAGTATTTT. Translated: CASSIDSTDTQYF. This chain joins TRBV19 and TRBJ2-3; no clear D gene. The germline gives CDR1 LNHDA, CDR2 SQIVND (reference sequence). Trimming shortened V by 3 bases and J by 0 bases, and 4 bases separated the two germline ends. The CDR3 loop spans 13 amino acids.

The count of this clone is one. The chain links TRBV5-1 to TRBJ2-5; D gene uncertain. The CDR3 totals 15 residues. Trimming stripped 0 bases from V and 5 bases from J, with 14 bases between. CDR1 SGHRS and CDR2 YFSETQ come from the germline V gene. The chain's CDR3 is CASSLENSLGETQYF. CDR3 nucleotide sequence: TGCGCCAGCAGCTTGGAGAACTCTCTGGGGGAGACCCAGTACTTC.

This clone was picked up one time. The J gene is TRBJ2-5, the V gene TRBV9; no clear D. Trimming removed 2 bases at V and 1 base at J, with 9 bases between. This CDR3 has 14 amino acids. In germline, CDR1 is SGDLS, CDR2 YYNGEE. The CDR3 coding sequence is TGTGCCAGCAGCGTGACCCCCACCCAAGAGACCCAGTACTTC. Translation gives CASSVTPTQETQYF.

This chain uses TRBV28 with TRBJ2-6; 12 bases map to TRBD1. The CDR3 is 17 residues long. Germline values: CDR1 MDHEN, CDR2 SYDVKM. Trimming removed 8 bases from V and 4 bases from J; junction bases left unmatched: 9. The CDR3 reads CASQTGQGAPGANVLTF. The CDR3 bases are TGTGCCAGCCAAACGGGACAGGGGGCGCCGGGGGCCAACGTCCTGACTTTC.

On this clone: This same CDR3 is encoded by further DNA sequences in the sample. The CDR3 region is CASSLDSYGYTF. The CDR3 coding sequence is TGTGCCAGCAGCTTGGATAGCTATGGCTACACCTTC. The J gene is TRBJ1-2, the V gene TRBV5-4; D is uncertain. The CDR3 covers 12 residues. V lost 0 bases and J lost 4, with 4 bases in between. CDR1 is SGHNT, CDR2 YYREEE, per germline (reference sequence).

CDR3 protein: CSVEENRIQVSSYNEQFF. The CDR3 bases are TGCAGCGTTGAAGAAAACCGGATACAGGTCAGCTCCTACAATGAGCAGTTCTTC. V is TRBV29-1 and J is TRBJ2-1; D may be TRBD1 (5 bases). Germline V CDR1 and CDR2: SQVTM, ANQGSEA. V was cut by 0 bases and J by 0 bases, with 18 bases left in between. The CDR3 is 18 residues long.

This clone was seen once. The chain is built from TRBV21-1 and TRBJ2-7. TRBV21-1 is a pseudogene locus. The CDR3 extends over 17 amino acids. The chain's CDR3 is CASSKGAGLPGVNEQYV. The CDR3 DNA follows: TGTGCCAGCAGCAAGGGGGCGGGACTCCCTGGGGTGAACGAGCAGTACGTC.

This rearrangement joins TRBV3-1 (or the pseudogene TRBV3-2) to TRBJ1-5; D gene uncertain. Germline V lookup: CDR1 LGHDT, CDR2 YNNKEL (reference sequence). V gave up 0 bases and J gave up 0 bases, with 6 bases separating them. There are 15 residues in the CDR3. CDR3 DNA sequence: TGTGCCAGCAGCCAAGACAGGAATAGCAATCAGCCCCAGCATTTT. It translates to CASSQDRNSNQPQHF.

This CDR3 is CASSEGWGLEAFF. DNA of the CDR3: TGTGCCAGCAGTGAAGGGTGGGGACTTGAAGCTTTCTTT. The genes are TRBV6-1 and TRBJ1-1, with a weak D call TRBD1 (5 bases). The ends were cut back, 1 base at V and 7 bases at J, with 10 bases in the middle. The CDR3 extends over 13 amino acids. Looked up from germline, CDR1 is MNHNS and CDR2 is SASEGT.